These 5 T cell receptor beta chains were sequenced from one sample in a study of T-cell memory formation after mild COVID-19. TCRdb re-analysed the 5' RACE reads in MiXCR, keeping a single row per CDR3 protein. The sample holds 350,000 to 400,000 distinct CDR3 sequences; approximately 15% are singletons and the top ten take around 21%. Sequencing input: PBMCs or a T cell subset sorted from them (not recorded which). The receptors derive from a young man who had mild COVID-19 (a few samples of this study predate the infection). Cell type and time point are not known.

This clonotype was found a few times. This rearrangement joins TRBV28 to TRBJ1-5; 9 bases fit TRBD1. Germline CDR1 MDHEN, CDR2 SYDVKM. The trim removed 3 bases at V and 5 bases at J, leaving 2 bases unmatched. This CDR3 has 14 amino acids. The CDR3 bases are TGTGCCAGCAGTTTCCGGACAGGGGATCAGCCCCAGCATTTT. Its translation is CASSFRTGDQPQHF.

This clonotype was found a few times. The chain recombines TRBV5-1 with TRBJ1-1; D perhaps matches TRBD1 (5 bases). Per germline, CDR1 SGHRS and CDR2 YFSETQ. This CDR3 has 14 amino acids. V dropped 4 bases and J dropped 8 bases, with 18 bases sitting between them. CDR3 residues: CASSPGPLGAEAFF. DNA of the CDR3: TGCGCCAGCAGCCCGGGACCACTTGGGGCAGAAGCTTTCTTT.

The chain joins TRBV6-1 to TRBJ1-5; 9 bases align to TRBD1. Germline CDR1 and CDR2: MNHNS and SASEGT. After removal of 10 bases from V and 7 bases from J, the junction contained 11 bases not matched to a gene. The CDR3 is 14 residues long. This chain's CDR3 is CATGADRGVQPQHF. The CDR3 region has the DNA TGTGCCACGGGGGCAGACAGGGGGGTCCAGCCCCAGCATTTT.

The V call is TRBV15, the J call TRBJ2-3; 11 bases match TRBD2. Germline V gene sequence: CDR1 LNHNV, CDR2 YYDKDF (reference sequence). The CDR3 has 15 residues. V lost 0 bases, J lost 4 bases, and 0 bases stayed unmatched. In DNA form, the CDR3 reads TGTGCCACCAGCAGAGATAGCGGGGGGGCAGATACGCAGTATTTT. This codes for CATSRDSGGADTQYF.

The V and J genes are TRBV4-2 and TRBJ1-5; 10 bases fit TRBD1. The CDR3 is 16 residues long. Germline V CDR1 and CDR2: LGHNA, YNFKEQ. J lost 4 bases, V lost 4 bases, and 7 bases had no gene match. CDR3: CASSPGQGVRNQPQHF. CDR3 sequence (DNA): TGTGCCAGCAGCCCCGGACAGGGGGTAAGGAATCAGCCCCAGCATTTT.